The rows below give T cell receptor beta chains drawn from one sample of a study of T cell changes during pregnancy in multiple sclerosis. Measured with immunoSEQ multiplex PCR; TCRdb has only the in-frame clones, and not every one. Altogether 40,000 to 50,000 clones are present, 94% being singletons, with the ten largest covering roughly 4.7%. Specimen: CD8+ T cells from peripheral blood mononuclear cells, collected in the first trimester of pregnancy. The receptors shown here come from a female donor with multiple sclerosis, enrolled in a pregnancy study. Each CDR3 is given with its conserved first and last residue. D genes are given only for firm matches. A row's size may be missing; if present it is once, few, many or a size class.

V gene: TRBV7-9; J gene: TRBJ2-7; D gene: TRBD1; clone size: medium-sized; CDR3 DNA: TGTGCCAGCAGCACCTACAGGGGCGGCGAGCAGTACTTC; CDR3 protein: CASSTYRGGEQYF
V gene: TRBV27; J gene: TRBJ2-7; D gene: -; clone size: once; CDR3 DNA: TGTGCCAGCAGTCCTCGAGTGAACGAGCAGTACTTC; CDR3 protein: CASSPRVNEQYF
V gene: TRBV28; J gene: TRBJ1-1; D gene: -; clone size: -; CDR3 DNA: TGTGCCAGCAGTTTCGGGGGGGAGACTTTCTTT; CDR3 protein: CASSFGGETFF
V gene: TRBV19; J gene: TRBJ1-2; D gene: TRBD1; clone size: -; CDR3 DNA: TGTGCCAGTAGAGTTACAGGGGGACAACTCTATGGCTACACCTTC; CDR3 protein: CASRVTGGQLYGYTF
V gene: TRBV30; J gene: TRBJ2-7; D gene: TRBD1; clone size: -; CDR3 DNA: TGTGCCTGGAGTACTTACCAGGGGGCCAACCCCTACGAGCAGTACTTC; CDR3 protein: CAWSTYQGANPYEQYF
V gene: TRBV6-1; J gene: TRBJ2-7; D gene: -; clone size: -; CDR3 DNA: TGTGCCAGCAGCCAGCGCTGGGACACTGCCTACGAGCAGTACTTC; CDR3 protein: CASSQRWDTAYEQYF
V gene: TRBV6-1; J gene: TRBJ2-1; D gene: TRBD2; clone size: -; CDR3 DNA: TGTGCCAGCACCAGCGGGGATGCCTACAATGAGCAGTTCTTC; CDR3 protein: CASTSGDAYNEQFF
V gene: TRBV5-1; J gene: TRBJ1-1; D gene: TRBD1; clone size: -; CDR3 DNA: TGCGCCAGCAGCCTACAGGGGATGAACACTGAAGCTTTCTTT; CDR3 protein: CASSLQGMNTEAFF
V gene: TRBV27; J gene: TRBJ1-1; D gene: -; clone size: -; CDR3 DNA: TGTGCCAGCAGTTTGGCGGAGCACACTGAAGCTTTCTTT; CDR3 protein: CASSLAEHTEAFF
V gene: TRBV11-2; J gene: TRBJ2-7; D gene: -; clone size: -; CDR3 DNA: TGTGCCAGCAGCCATTTTCTCCAGGGGTATCCCTACGAGCAGTACTTC; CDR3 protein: CASSHFLQGYPYEQYF
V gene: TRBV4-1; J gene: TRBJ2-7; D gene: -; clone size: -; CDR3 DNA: TGCGCCAGCAGCCAAGGAGGTTCCTACGAGCAGTACTTC; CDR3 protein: CASSQGGSYEQYF
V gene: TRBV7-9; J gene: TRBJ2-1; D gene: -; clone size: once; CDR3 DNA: TGTGCCAGCAGCCCGTCGGAGACAGGCTACAATGAGCAGTTCTTC; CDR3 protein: CASSPSETGYNEQFF
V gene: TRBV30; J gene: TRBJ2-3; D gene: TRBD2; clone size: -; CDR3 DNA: TGTGCCTGGGACGGGACTAGCGGACGCACAGATACGCAGTATTTT; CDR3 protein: CAWDGTSGRTDTQYF
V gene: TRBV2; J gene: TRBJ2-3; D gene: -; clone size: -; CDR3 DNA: TGTGCCAGCAGTGAAGCTGGGTTGCGGTACACAGATACGCAGTATTTT; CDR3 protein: CASSEAGLRYTDTQYF
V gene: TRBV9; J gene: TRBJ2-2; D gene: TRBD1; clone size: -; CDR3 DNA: TGTGCCAGCAGCGTAGGCAACAGGGGCACCGGGGAGCTGTTTTTT; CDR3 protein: CASSVGNRGTGELFF
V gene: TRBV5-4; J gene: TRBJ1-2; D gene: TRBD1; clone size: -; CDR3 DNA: TGTGCCAGCAGCTTGCCCGACAGGGGGTTTTTTGGCTACACCTTC; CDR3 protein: CASSLPDRGFFGYTF
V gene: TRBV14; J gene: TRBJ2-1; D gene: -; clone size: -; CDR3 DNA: TGTGCCAGCAGCCAAGTGTGGGAGGCCGGGGACAATGAGCAGTTCTTC; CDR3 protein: CASSQVWEAGDNEQFF
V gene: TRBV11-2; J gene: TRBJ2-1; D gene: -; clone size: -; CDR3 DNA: TGTGCCAGCAGCTCCCCCGGACTTAAGATGAATGAGCAGTTCTTC; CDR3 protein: CASSSPGLKMNEQFF
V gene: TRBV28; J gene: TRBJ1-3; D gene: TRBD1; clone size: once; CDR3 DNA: TGTGCCAGCAGTAGGGACAGGGGGTCTGGAAACACCATATATTTT; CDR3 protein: CASSRDRGSGNTIYF
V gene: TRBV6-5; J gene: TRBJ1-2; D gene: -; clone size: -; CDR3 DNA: TGTGCCAGCAGTTACGGAGTGAGCTATGGCTACACCTTC; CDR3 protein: CASSYGVSYGYTF
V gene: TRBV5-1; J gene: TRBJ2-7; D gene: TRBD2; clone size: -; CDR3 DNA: TGCGCCAGCAGCTTGTACCAGCGGGAGGCATCCTACGAGCAGTACTTC; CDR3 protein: CASSLYQREASYEQYF
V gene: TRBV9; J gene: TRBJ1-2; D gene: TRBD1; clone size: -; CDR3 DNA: TGTGCCAGCAGCGCCTCCGGGACAGCGTATGGCTACACCTTC; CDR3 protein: CASSASGTAYGYTF
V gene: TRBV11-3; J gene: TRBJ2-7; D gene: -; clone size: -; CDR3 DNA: TGTGCCAGCAGCCAAGGAGGGGCCGGCGAGCAGTACTTC; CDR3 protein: CASSQGGAGEQYF
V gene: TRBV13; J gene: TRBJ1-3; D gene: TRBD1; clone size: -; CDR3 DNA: TGTGCCAGCAGCCCGACCGACAGGGTAAACACCATATATTTT; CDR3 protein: CASSPTDRVNTIYF
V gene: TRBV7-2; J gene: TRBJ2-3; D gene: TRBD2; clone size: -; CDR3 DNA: TGTGCCAGCAGCTTAGGGGGGAGGGCCGAAGATACGCAGTATTTT; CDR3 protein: CASSLGGRAEDTQYF
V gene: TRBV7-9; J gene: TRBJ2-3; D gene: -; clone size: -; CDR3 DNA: TGTGCCAGCAGCTTCCCCCACGGGATGGAATCCACAGATACGCAGTATTTT; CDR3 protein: CASSFPHGMESTDTQYF
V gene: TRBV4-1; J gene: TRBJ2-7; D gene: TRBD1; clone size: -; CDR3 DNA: TGCGCCAGCAGCCAAGGAAGAGGGGACAGGCCTTCCTACGAGCAGTACTTC; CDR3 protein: CASSQGRGDRPSYEQYF
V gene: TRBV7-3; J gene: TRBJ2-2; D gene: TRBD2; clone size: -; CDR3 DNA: TGTGCCAGCAGCCCGGTAGCGGGGGGGCCGAGCGGGGAGCTGTTTTTT; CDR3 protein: CASSPVAGGPSGELFF
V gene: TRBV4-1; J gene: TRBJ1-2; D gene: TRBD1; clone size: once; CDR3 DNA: TGCGCCAGCAGCCAAGAGGCGGGGACAGGGTCTGGCTACACCTTC; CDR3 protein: CASSQEAGTGSGYTF
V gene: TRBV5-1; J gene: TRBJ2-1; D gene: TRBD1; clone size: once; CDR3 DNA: TGCGCCAGCAGCCCCTTCACGGGACAGATGATCAATGAGCAGTTCTTC; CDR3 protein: CASSPFTGQMINEQFF
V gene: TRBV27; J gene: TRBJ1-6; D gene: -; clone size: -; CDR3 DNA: TGTGCCAGCAGTTTACAGGGGCCGAGCTCCTATAATTCACCCCTCCACTTT; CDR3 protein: CASSLQGPSSYNSPLHF
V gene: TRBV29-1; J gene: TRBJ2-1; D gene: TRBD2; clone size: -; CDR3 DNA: TGCAGCGTACACCTGGCTGGGACTAACTACAATGAGCAGTTCTTC; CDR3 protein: CSVHLAGTNYNEQFF
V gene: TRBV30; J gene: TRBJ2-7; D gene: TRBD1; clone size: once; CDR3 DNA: TGTGCCTGGAGTAGAGGACAGGGTAACGAGCAGTACTTC; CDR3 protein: CAWSRGQGNEQYF
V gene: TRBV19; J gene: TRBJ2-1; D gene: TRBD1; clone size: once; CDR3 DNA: TGTGCCAGTAGTCGGGACAGGGTCTCCTACAATGAGCAGTTCTTC; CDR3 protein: CASSRDRVSYNEQFF
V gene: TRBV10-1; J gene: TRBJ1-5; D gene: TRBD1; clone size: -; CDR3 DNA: TGCGCCAGCAGGGACAGGGGTGGGGTTCGGGATAGCAATCAGCCCCAGCATTTT; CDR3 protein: CASRDRGGVRDSNQPQHF
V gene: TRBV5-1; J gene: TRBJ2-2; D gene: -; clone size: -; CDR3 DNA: TGCGCCAGCAGCTGGATCCCGGGCACCGGGGAGCTGTTTTTT; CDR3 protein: CASSWIPGTGELFF
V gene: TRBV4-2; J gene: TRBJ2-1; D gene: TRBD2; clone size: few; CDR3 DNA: TGTGCCAGCAGCCAAGGCGTCTCCGGACTAGCGGGAGGCCTTCTCGGGTTCTTC; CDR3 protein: CASSQGVSGLAGGLLGFF
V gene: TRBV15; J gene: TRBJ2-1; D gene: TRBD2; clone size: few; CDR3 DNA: TGTGCCACCAGCAGCGGGACTAGCGGGAGTTACAATGAGCAGTTCTTC; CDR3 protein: CATSSGTSGSYNEQFF
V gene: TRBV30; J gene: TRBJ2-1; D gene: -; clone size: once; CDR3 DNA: TGTGCCTGGAGTGTCGGGGGTGAGCAGTTCTTC; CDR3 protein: CAWSVGGEQFF
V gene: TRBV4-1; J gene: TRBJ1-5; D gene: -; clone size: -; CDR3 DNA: TGCGCCAGCAGTTTTCCAGGGAACAATCAGCCCCAGCATTTT; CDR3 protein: CASSFPGNNQPQHF
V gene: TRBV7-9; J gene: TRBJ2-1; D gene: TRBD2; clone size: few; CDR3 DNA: TGTGCCAGCTTCGGGGGACTAGCGGGAGTAGACTCCTACAATGAGCAGTTCTTC; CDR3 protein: CASFGGLAGVDSYNEQFF
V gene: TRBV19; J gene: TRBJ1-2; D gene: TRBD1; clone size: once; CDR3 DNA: TGTGCCAGTAGTACGGGACAGTGGATCTATGGCTACACCTTC; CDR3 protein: CASSTGQWIYGYTF
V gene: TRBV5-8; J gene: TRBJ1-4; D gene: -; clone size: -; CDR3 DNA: TGTGCCAGCAGCGGTCGGGACTTATGGAATGAAAAACTGTTTTTT; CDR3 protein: CASSGRDLWNEKLFF
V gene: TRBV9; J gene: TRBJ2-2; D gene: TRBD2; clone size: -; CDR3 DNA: TGTGCCAGCAGCGAGGGGACTAGCGGGGTCACCGGGGAGCTGTTTTTT; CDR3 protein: CASSEGTSGVTGELFF
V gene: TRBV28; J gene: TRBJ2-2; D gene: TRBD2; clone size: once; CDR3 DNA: TGTGCCAGCACATATAACACCGGGACTAGCGGATCGAACACCGGGGAGCTGTTTTTT; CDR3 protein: CASTYNTGTSGSNTGELFF